This is a list of T cell receptor beta chains from one sample in a study of cytomegalovirus exposure and HLA in healthy donors. Sequenced by immunoSEQ multiplex PCR; TCRdb stores in-frame clones only, minus some. Among 120,000 or so clones, roughly 78% were seen once, and the ten largest hold 3% to 4%. Sequences were obtained from PBMCs. The source is a male donor in good health and CMV-seronegative. CDR3s include the opening cysteine and the closing phenylalanine or tryptophan. The D gene is left open where the match is weak. Rows may omit the clone size; those that give it use once, few, many or a size class.

D,size,J,V,CDR3,DNA
.,once,TRBJ1-2,TRBV30,CALRRGGYTF,TGTGCCCTGCGAAGGGGAGGCTACACCTTC
.,.,TRBJ2-1,TRBV7-8,CASSLGFGGPSYNEQFF,TGTGCCAGCAGCTTAGGATTCGGCGGGCCTTCCTACAATGAGCAGTTCTTC
.,once,TRBJ2-5,TRBV9,CASSPGQGSGRETQYF,TGTGCCAGCAGCCCCGGACAGGGTAGCGGGCGTGAGACCCAGTACTTC
.,.,TRBJ1-2,TRBV5-6,CASTPLGVGGYTF,TGTGCCAGCACCCCCTTAGGGGTTGGCGGCTACACCTTC
TRBD1,.,TRBJ2-7,TRBV5-6,CASSLFTGVSYEQYF,TGTGCCAGCAGCTTGTTCACAGGGGTTTCCTACGAGCAGTACTTC
TRBD2,.,TRBJ2-7,TRBV19,CASSSREAYEQYF,TGTGCCAGTAGTTCCCGGGAGGCCTACGAGCAGTACTTC
TRBD1,.,TRBJ2-7,TRBV30,CAWSLGQGASYEQYF,TGTGCCTGGAGTTTGGGACAGGGGGCTTCCTACGAGCAGTACTTC
.,.,TRBJ1-1,TRBV19,CASSMTGTEAFF,TGTGCCAGTAGTATGACAGGCACTGAAGCTTTCTTT
TRBD1,.,TRBJ1-1,TRBV5-1,CASTYGQGASEAFF,TGCGCCAGCACCTATGGACAGGGGGCCTCTGAAGCTTTCTTT
TRBD2,.,TRBJ2-7,TRBV5-6,CASSLVGGKSSYEQYF,TGTGCCAGCAGCTTGGTCGGGGGGAAAAGCTCCTACGAGCAGTACTTC
.,.,TRBJ1-4,TRBV5-1,CASSLAATNEKLFF,TGCGCCAGCAGCTTGGCAGCAACTAATGAAAAACTGTTTTTT
TRBD2,.,TRBJ2-5,TRBV25-1,CASSTGGAMGETQYF,TGTGCCAGCAGCACGGGGGGGGCGATGGGGGAGACCCAGTACTTC
TRBD2,.,TRBJ2-7,TRBV18,CASSPPSSGSVQYF,TGTGCCAGCTCACCACCGTCTAGCGGGAGTGTGCAGTACTTC
TRBD2,once,TRBJ2-1,TRBV6-5,CASSRSGGAFNEQFF,TGTGCCAGCAGTCGTAGCGGGGGGGCCTTCAATGAGCAGTTCTTC
.,.,TRBJ2-7,TRBV5-1,CASSSGVYVGYEQYF,TGCGCCAGCAGCTCGGGGGTGTACGTTGGATACGAGCAGTACTTC
.,.,TRBJ1-1,TRBV4-3,CASSPRVNTEAFF,TGCGCCAGCAGCCCCCGGGTGAACACTGAAGCTTTCTTT
.,few,TRBJ2-2,TRBV7-8,CASSSRRGSGELFF,TGTGCCAGCAGCTCCCGTAGGGGGTCCGGGGAGCTGTTTTTT
.,.,TRBJ2-7,TRBV9,CASRSDTYEQYF,TGTGCCAGCAGATCGGACACCTACGAGCAGTACTTC
.,.,TRBJ2-5,TRBV15,CATTRTTKETQYF,TGTGCCACCACCCGGACTACTAAAGAGACCCAGTACTTC
TRBD1,.,TRBJ1-2,TRBV10-2,CASSKAGGNYGYTF,TGCGCCAGCAGTAAGGCAGGGGGAAACTATGGCTACACCTTC
.,.,TRBJ2-7,TRBV6-1,CASSEFARYEQYF,TGTGCCAGCAGTGAATTCGCCCGGTACGAGCAGTACTTC
.,.,TRBJ2-1,TRBV5-1,CASSAGFISNEQFF,TGCGCCAGCAGCGCGGGGTTTATCTCGAATGAGCAGTTCTTC
.,.,TRBJ2-7,TRBV7-6,CASSDDIYEQYF,TGTGCCAGCAGCGACGACATCTACGAGCAGTACTTC